Here is one TCR beta chain with its context. Its antigen is unknown. The input lacks base qualities; no much larger clone sits a single base away. CDR1 and CDR2 were assigned from the germline V gene as KGHSH and LQKENI. Its CDR3 holds 16 amino acids, cysteine through phenylalanine. Of all the DNA, just the CDR3 is kept, 48 bases in frame from base 1. V lost 0 bases and J lost 7 bases; the stretch between them is 16 bases long. Library preparation was by the immunoSEQ multiplex PCR assay. Drawn from immuneACCESS, this table holds only the in-frame rearrangements with V and J called that TCRdb kept. Clones are partly lost; checked studies trace under half to an unresolved V gene and leave the rest unexplained. The sample table lists 150,000 to 200,000 clones, 88% of them with a count of one. The ten biggest clones cover approximately 1.8% of the sample. This sample stems from a study of control samples from healthy donors and cancer patients (dated by TCRdb to 2018 to 2021).

Sequencing was performed on blood. This chain joins TRBV18 to TRBJ2-4; the D segment is perhaps TRBD1 or TRBD2, each sharing 6 matched bases. The receptor was isolated from a man between 18 and 29 years old in good health. The DNA is as follows: TGTGCCAGCTCACCACCTATCGGGGGCGGCGAGAACATTCAGTACTTC. It translates to CASSPPIGGGENIQYF.